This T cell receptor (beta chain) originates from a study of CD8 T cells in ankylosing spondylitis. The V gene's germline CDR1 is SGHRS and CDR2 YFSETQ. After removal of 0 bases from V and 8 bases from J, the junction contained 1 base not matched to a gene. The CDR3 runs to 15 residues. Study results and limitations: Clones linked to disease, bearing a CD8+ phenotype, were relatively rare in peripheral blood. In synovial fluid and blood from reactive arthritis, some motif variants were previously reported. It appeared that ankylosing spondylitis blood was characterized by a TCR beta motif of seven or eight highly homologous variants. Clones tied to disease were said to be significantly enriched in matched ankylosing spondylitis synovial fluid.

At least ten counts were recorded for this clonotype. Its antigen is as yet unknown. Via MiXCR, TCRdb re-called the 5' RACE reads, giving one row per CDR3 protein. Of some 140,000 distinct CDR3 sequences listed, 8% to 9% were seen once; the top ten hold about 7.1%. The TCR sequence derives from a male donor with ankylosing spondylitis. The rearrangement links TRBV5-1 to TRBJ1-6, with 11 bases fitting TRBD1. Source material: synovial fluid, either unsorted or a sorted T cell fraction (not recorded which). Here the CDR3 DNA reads TGCGCCAGCAGCTTGGGGGGACAGGGGGATTCACCCCTCCACTTT. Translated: CASSLGGQGDSPLHF.